These T cell receptor beta chains were read from a single sample in a study of T cell changes during pregnancy in multiple sclerosis. Generated by immunoSEQ multiplex PCR, the TCRdb table keeps only in-frame clones and is missing some. This sample carries approximately 60,000 clones, 91% of them seen once, and the ten largest clones take 0.85%. This specimen consisted of peripheral blood, obtained before pregnancy. Receptors were obtained from a female donor with multiple sclerosis, enrolled in a pregnancy study. CDR3s include the opening cysteine and the closing phenylalanine or tryptophan. A D gene is named only where the DNA matches it firmly.

d_call: .
v_call: TRBV7-9
j_call: TRBJ1-2
cdr3_length: 15
cdr3_aa: CASSFESGRVYGYTF

d_call: .
v_call: TRBV4-1
j_call: TRBJ1-3
cdr3_length: 14
cdr3_aa: CASRPSGTGNTIYF

d_call: .
v_call: TRBV29-1
j_call: TRBJ1-4
cdr3_length: 10
cdr3_aa: CSVDESTPIF

d_call: .
v_call: TRBV4-2
j_call: TRBJ2-7
cdr3_length: 17
cdr3_aa: CASSQPLGQKQDYEQYF

d_call: .
v_call: TRBV6-5
j_call: TRBJ1-3
cdr3_length: 14
cdr3_aa: CASSPYRAGNTIYF

d_call: .
v_call: TRBV4-1
j_call: TRBJ1-6
cdr3_length: 16
cdr3_aa: CASSQVPGTYNSPLHF

d_call: .
v_call: TRBV7-9
j_call: TRBJ1-3
cdr3_length: 15
cdr3_aa: CASSPTFSSGNTIYF

d_call: TRBD2
v_call: TRBV7-7
j_call: TRBJ2-3
cdr3_length: 15
cdr3_aa: CASSFRLAGTDTQYF

d_call: TRBD2
v_call: TRBV15
j_call: TRBJ2-1
cdr3_length: 17
cdr3_aa: CATRFTSGGSSYNEQFF

d_call: .
v_call: TRBV5-5
j_call: TRBJ1-2
cdr3_length: 16
cdr3_aa: CASSLVVASSNYGYTF